Listed here are 6 T cell receptor beta chains from one sample, sequenced in a study of CD4 T cells in relation to SARS-CoV-2 and coronaviruses. Data came from immunoSEQ multiplex PCR; TCRdb stores just in-frame clones and leaves some out. The table includes tens of thousands of clones, roughly 85% detected once. The sample consisted of memory CD4+ T cells from PBMCs. The receptors shown here come from an adult with COVID-19.

The count of this clone is one. The chain joins TRBV6-5 to TRBJ1-2, with 7 bases identical to TRBD1. Trimming at V came to 7 bases and at J to 6 bases, leaving 11 bases not matched to a gene. CDR1 and CDR2 from the germline V gene are MNHEY and SVGAGI. This CDR3 comprises 14 residues. The chain's CDR3 is CASKNGGTVDGYTF. The DNA of the CDR3 is TGTGCCAGCAAAAACGGAGGGACAGTCGATGGCTACACCTTC.

V is TRBV4-1 and J is TRBJ2-2; D is unresolved. Trimming shortened V by 3 bases and J by 3 bases, and 23 bases separated the two germline ends. Per the germline V gene, CDR1 is MGHRA and CDR2 is YSYEKL. CDR3 length equals 19 residues. CDR3: CASSQGLTHPEWDTGELFF. The CDR3 DNA sequence: TGCGCCAGCAGCCAGGGTTTAACTCACCCGGAGTGGGACACCGGGGAGCTGTTTTTT.

This clone has a single count. This chain connects TRBV15 to TRBJ2-5; 8 bases line up with TRBD2. The junction had 3 bases not matched to a gene; V was cut back by 2 bases and J by 1 base. The germline gives CDR1 LNHNV, CDR2 YYDKDF (reference sequence). The CDR3 is 15 amino acids. The CDR3 sequence: CATSRFSGIQETQYF. The CDR3 DNA sequence: TGTGCCACCAGCAGATTTAGCGGGATCCAAGAGACCCAGTACTTC.

V gene TRBV7-9 combines with J gene TRBJ2-7, with D hard to call. V lost 0 bases and J lost 1, with 4 bases in between. Germline V gene sequence: CDR1 SEHNR, CDR2 FQNEAQ (reference sequence). This CDR3 region has 13 residues. CDR3 sequence reads: CASSLAGSYEQYF. In nucleotides, the CDR3 is TGTGCCAGCAGCTTAGCGGGATCCTACGAGCAGTACTTC.

The chain combines TRBV15 with TRBJ2-7; 7 bases agree with TRBD1. Germline-derived CDR1 and CDR2 are LNHNV and YYDKDF (reference sequence). This CDR3 spans 13 amino acids. With V trimmed by 4 bases and J by 7 bases, 7 bases remained unmatched. The CDR3 sequence: CATSTTGSREQYF. The CDR3 DNA reads TGTGCCACCAGCACGACAGGGTCCAGGGAGCAGTACTTC.

V gene TRBV5-1 combines with J gene TRBJ2-7; TRBD2 is a possible D gene (6 bases). CDR1 is SGHRS, CDR2 YFSETQ, per germline. Trimming took 4 bases from V and 0 from J, leaving 14 bases between them. The CDR3 runs 15 residues. DNA of the CDR3: TGCGCCAGCAGCCGGGACTCCACAAGCTCCTACGAGCAGTACTTC. Its translation: CASSRDSTSSYEQYF.